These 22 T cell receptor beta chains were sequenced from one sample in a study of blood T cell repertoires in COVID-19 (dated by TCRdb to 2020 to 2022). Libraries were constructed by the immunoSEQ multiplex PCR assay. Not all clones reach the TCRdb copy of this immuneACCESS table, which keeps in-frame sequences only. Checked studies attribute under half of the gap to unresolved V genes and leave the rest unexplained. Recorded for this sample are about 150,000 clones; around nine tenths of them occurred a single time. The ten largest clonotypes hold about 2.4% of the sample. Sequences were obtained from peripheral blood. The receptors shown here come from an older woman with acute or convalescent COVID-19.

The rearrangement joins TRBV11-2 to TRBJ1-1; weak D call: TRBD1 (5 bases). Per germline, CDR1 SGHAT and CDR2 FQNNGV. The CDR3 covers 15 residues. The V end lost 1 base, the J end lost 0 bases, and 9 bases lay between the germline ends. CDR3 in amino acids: CASSLGQNMNTEAFF. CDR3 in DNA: TGTGCCAGCAGCTTAGGACAGAACATGAACACTGAAGCTTTCTTT.

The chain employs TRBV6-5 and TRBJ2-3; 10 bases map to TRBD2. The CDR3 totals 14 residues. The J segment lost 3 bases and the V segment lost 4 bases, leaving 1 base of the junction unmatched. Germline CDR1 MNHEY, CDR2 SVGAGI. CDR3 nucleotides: TGTGCCAGCAGTTTACTAGCGGGGACAGATACGCAGTATTTT. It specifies CASSLLAGTDTQYF.

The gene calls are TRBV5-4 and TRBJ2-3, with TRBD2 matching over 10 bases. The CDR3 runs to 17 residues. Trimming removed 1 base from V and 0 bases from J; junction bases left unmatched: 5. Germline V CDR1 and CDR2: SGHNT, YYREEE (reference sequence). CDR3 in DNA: TGTGCCAGCAGCTTGCCTAGCGGGGGTTTTAGCACAGATACGCAGTATTTT. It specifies CASSLPSGGFSTDTQYF.

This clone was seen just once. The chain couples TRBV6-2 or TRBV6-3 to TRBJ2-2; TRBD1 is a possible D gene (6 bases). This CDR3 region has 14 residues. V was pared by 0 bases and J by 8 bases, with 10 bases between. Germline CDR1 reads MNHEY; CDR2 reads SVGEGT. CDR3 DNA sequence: TGTGCCAGCAGTTACTCGGACAGCGTTGGGGAGCTGTTTTTT. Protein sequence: CASSYSDSVGELFF.

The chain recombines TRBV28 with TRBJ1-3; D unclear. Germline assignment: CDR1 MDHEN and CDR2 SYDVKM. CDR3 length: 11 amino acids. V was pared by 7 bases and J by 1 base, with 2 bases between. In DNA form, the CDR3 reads TGTGCCAGCACATCTGGAAACACCATATATTTT. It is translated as CASTSGNTIYF.

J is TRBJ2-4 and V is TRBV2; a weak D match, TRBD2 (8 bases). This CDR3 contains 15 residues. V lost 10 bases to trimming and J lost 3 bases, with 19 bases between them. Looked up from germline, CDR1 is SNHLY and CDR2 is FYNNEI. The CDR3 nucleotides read TGTGCCACCAGGGGGACTAGAGACGGCAAAAACATTCAGTACTTC. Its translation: CATRGTRDGKNIQYF.

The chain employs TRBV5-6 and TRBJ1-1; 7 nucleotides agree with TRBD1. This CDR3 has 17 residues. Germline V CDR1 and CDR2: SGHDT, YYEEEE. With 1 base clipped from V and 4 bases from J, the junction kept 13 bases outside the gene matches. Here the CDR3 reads CASSLLAPSRGRTEAFF. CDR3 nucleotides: TGTGCCAGCAGCTTGTTAGCCCCGTCGAGGGGGCGCACTGAAGCTTTCTTT.

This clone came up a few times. CDR3 protein: CASSAQTTGDEKLFF. CDR3 sequence (DNA): TGTGCCAGTAGTGCCCAAACCACGGGGGATGAAAAACTGTTTTTT. The chain links TRBV19 to TRBJ1-4, with D possibly matching TRBD1 (5 bases). V was clipped by 5 bases and J by 6 bases, with 16 bases between them. Germline values: CDR1 LNHDA, CDR2 SQIVND (reference sequence). This CDR3 region has 15 residues.

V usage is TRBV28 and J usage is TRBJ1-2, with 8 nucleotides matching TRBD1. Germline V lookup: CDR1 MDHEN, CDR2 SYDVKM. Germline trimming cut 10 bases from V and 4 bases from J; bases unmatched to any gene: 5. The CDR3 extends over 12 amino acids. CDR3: CATGQGVYGYTF. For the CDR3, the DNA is TGTGCCACTGGACAGGGCGTCTATGGCTACACCTTC.

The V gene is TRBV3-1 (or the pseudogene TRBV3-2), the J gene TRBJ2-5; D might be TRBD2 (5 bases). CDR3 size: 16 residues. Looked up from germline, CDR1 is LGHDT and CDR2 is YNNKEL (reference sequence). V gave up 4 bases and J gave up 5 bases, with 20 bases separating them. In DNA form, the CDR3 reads TGTGCCAGCAGCCCCCAAACCGGGATCCCCGGGGAGACCCAGTACTTC. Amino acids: CASSPQTGIPGETQYF.

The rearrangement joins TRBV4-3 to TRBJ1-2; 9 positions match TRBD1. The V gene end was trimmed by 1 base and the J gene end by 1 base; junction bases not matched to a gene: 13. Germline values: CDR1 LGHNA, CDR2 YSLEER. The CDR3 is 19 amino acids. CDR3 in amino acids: CASSQAVSWDRDFNYGYTF. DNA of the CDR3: TGCGCCAGCAGCCAAGCGGTGTCCTGGGACAGGGATTTTAACTATGGCTACACCTTC.

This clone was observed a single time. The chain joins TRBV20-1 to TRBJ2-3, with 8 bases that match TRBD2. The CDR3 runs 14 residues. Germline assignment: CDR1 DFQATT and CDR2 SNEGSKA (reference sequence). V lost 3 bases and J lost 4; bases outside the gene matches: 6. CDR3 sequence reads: CSASLRAGADTQYF. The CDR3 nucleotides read TGCAGTGCTAGTCTACGAGCGGGGGCAGATACGCAGTATTTT.

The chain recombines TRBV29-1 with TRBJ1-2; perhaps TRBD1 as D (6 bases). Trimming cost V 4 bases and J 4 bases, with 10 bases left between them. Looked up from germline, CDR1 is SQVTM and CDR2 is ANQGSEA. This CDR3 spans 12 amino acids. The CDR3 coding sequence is TGCAGCGTTGGGGACACAAGCTATGGCTACACCTTC. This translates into CSVGDTSYGYTF.

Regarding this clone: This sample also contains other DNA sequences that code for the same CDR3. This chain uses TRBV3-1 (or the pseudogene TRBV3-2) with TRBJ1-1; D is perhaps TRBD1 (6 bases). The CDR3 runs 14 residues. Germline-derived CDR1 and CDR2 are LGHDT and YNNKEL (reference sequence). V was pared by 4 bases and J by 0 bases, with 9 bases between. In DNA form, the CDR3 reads TGTGCCAGCAGCCCCGGACAGTTGAACACTGAAGCTTTCTTT. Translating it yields CASSPGQLNTEAFF.

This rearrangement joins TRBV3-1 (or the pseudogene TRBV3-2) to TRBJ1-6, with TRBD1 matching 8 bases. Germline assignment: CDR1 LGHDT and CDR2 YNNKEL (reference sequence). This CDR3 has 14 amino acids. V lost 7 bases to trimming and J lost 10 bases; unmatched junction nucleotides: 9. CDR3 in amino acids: CASNHHRGNSPLHF. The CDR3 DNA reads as TGTGCCAGCAACCACCACAGGGGGAACTCACCCCTCCACTTT.

CDR3 coding DNA: TGTGCCAGCAGCTCGGACAGGGGGCGGCCGAACACTGAAGCTTTCTTT. It translates to CASSSDRGRPNTEAFF. V usage is TRBV7-8 and J usage is TRBJ1-1, with 11 bases identical to TRBD1. The germline V gene encodes CDR1 SGHVS and CDR2 FQNEAQ. J gave up 1 base and V 4 bases, and 5 bases lay outside the gene matches. This CDR3 comprises 16 residues.

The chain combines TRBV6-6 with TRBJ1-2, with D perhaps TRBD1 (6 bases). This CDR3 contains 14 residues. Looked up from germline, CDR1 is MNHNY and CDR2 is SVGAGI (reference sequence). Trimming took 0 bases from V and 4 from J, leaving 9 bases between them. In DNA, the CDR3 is TGTGCCAGCAGTTACTCCCACAGGGTCTATGGCTACACCTTC. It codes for CASSYSHRVYGYTF.

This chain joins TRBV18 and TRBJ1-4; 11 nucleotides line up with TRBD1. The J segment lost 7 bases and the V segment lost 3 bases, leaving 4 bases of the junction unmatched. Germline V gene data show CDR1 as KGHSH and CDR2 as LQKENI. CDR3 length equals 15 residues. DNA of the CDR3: TGTGCCAGCTCACCTCCGGGACAGGGGGGTGAAAAACTGTTTTTT. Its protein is CASSPPGQGGEKLFF.

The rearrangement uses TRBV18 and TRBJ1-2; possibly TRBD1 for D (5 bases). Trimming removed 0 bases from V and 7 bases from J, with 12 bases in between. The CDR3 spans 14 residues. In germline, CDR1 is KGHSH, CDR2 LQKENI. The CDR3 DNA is TGTGCCAGCTCACCACCGGGGGGTCTTAGTGGCTACACCTTC. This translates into CASSPPGGLSGYTF.

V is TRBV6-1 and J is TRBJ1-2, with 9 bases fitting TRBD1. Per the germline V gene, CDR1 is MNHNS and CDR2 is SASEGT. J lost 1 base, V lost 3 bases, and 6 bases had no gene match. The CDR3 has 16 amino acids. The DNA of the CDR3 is TGTGCCAGCAGTGAGGGCCCGGGACAGGGTAACTATGGCTACACCTTC. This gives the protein CASSEGPGQGNYGYTF.

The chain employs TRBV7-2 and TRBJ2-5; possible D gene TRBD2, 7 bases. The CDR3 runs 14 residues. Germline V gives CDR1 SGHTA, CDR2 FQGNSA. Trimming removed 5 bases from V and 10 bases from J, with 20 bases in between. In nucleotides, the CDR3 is TGTGCCAGCAGCCCACGGGGGGCTCCCGGGGACCAGTACTTC. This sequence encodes CASSPRGAPGDQYF. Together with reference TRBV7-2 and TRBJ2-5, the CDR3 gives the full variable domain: GAGVSQSPSNKVTEKGKDVELRCDPISGHTALYWYRQSLGQGLEFLIYFQGNSAPDKSGLPSDRFSAERTGGSVSTLTIQRTQQEDSAVYLCASSPRGAPGDQYFGPGTRLLVL.

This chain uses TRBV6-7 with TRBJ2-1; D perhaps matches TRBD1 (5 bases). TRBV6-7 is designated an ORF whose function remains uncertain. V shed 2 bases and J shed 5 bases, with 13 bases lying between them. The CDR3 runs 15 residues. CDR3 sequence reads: CASSYRQGVHNEQFF. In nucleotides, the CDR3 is TGTGCCAGCAGTTACCGCCAGGGTGTCCACAATGAGCAGTTCTTC.